This T cell receptor (beta chain) was captured in a study of cytomegalovirus exposure and HLA in healthy donors (dated by TCRdb to the late 2010s). About the investigation overall: According to a later analysis, the 120 or so validation repertoires were produced on the same platform as the 666 repertoires of the first cohort. The study aimed to test whether signatures of past pathogen exposure could be identified by cataloging public T cell receptors. Besides the first cohort of some 670 subjects, a separate validation cohort made up of around 120 different subjects was used. To predict cytomegalovirus infection status, the study combined high-throughput TCR immunosequencing, statistical association of individual TCRs with disease status, and machine learning.

As to this clone: Its target antigen remains unknown. Base quality data are lacking; no much larger clone is found one base away.

Overall results and qualifications from the work: A later analysis had no HLA typing for the validation cohort, so co-occurrence there was scored across all 110 or so repertoires. Subsequent analysis determined that TCRs grouped into clusters in the first cohort also showed a tendency toward co-occurrence across the roughly 120 validation repertoires, and 85% to 95% of cluster scores exceeded 0. Cytomegalovirus status was reported to be diagnosed by the classifier with high specificity and sensitivity in both the original and validation cohorts. The authors suggested that the approach could potentially be generalized to other disease states and immunological phenotypes. The study listed over 150 TCR beta chains as associated with cytomegalovirus. Across donors, most TCR sequences were observed very rarely, whereas some public TCRs were present in many individuals. Three of the identified cytomegalovirus-associated TCR beta chains were confirmed in vitro to be specific for cytomegalovirus antigens.

The donors were included in the validation cohort of roughly 120 subjects, a group kept apart from the roughly 610-subject first cohort. Trimming removed 0 bases from V and 5 bases from J; the gene matches leave 11 bases unexplained. Looking up the germline V gene yields CDR1 SGHTA and CDR2 FQGNSA. Reading from cysteine to phenylalanine, the CDR3 counts 17 amino acids. The read is trimmed to its CDR3 DNA, 51 bases read in frame from base 1. Libraries came from the immunoSEQ multiplex PCR assay. Processing in the source paper ran as follows. A statistical classification framework was developed to diagnose cytomegalovirus status using the catalog of TCR beta chain sequences. The immuneACCESS repertoire file appears here via TCRdb, limited to in-frame rearrangements. These files lack a portion of the clones; in checked studies, under half of the deficit traces to unresolved V genes, and the cause of the others is not known. The V and J calls and clone size are taken from that table; D and trimming were inferred from the DNA. Present in this sample are 90,000 or so clones, around 85% of which were seen just once. In total, the top ten clones hold around 20% of the sample.

Sequencing was carried out using PBMCs. The receptor comes from a man aged 18 to 35 in good health and CMV-seropositive. The receptor chain draws on TRBV7-2 and TRBJ1-2, with 8 central nucleotides matching TRBD1. Here is the DNA: TGTGCCAGCAGCTTAGCGGGAGGGGCAGGGGGCGCGTATGGCTACACCTTC. This sequence encodes CASSLAGGAGGAYGYTF.